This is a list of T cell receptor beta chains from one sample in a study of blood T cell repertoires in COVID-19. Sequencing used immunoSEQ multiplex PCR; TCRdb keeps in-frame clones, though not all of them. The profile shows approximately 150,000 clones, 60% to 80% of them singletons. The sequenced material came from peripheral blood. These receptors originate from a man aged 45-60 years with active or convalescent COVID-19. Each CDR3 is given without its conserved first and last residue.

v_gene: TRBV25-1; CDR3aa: ASSEVGTGATEAF
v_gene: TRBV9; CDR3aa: ASSPQTVNTDTQY
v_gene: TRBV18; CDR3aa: ASSPGLAGGDTQY
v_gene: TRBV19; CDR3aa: ASSIAGQGAYEQY
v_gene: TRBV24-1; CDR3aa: ATSDSPGRVLWNEQF
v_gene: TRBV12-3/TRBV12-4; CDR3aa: ASRDYEEQY
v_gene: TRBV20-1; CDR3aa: SASNGGATNEKLF
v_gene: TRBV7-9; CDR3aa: ASSLETTYGYT
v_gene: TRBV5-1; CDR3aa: ASSLEGAMEETQY
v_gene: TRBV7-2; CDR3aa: ASPPQGQSIYEQY
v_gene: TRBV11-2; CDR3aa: ASSLLAGGTEQF
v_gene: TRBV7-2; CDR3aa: ASSLQGGGSNQPQH